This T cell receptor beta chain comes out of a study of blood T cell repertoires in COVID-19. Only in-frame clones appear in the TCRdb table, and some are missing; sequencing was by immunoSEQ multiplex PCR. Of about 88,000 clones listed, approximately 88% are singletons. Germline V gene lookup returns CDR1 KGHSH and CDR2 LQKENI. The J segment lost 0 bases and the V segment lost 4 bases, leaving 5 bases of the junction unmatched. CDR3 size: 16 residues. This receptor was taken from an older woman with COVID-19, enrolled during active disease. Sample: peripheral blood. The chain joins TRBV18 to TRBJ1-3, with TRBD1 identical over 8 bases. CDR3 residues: CASSQDRALSGNTIYF. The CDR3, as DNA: TGTGCCAGCTCACAGGACAGGGCCCTCTCTGGAAACACCATATATTTT.